These 31 T cell receptor beta chains share one sample of origin, sequenced in a study of blood T cell repertoires in COVID-19. Sequencing used immunoSEQ multiplex PCR; TCRdb keeps in-frame clones, though not all of them. The sample has 140,000 or so clones, 85% to 90% seen once. The sequenced sample consisted of peripheral blood. These receptor sequences come from a woman in her forties or fifties with active or convalescent COVID-19.

This chain joins TRBV5-1 and TRBJ2-5; D perhaps matches TRBD1 (6 bases). Germline V lookup: CDR1 SGHRS, CDR2 YFSETQ. Deletions cut 0 bases from V and 5 bases from J, with 14 bases between. The CDR3 totals 15 residues. Here the CDR3 reads CASSLVTRGEETQYF. The CDR3 coding sequence is TGCGCCAGCAGCTTGGTTACCAGGGGAGAGGAGACCCAGTACTTC.

The chain carries TRBV28 and TRBJ1-5; possibly TRBD1 for D (6 bases). The CDR3 extends over 14 amino acids. Deletions cut 11 bases from V and 1 base from J, with 15 bases between. Germline CDR1 is MDHEN and CDR2 is SYDVKM. The CDR3 nucleotides read TGTGCCTCAAACCGGGACACAAGCAATCAGCCCCAGCATTTT. It translates to CASNRDTSNQPQHF. The full variable domain, rest sourced from reference TRBV28 and TRBJ1-5, is DVKVTQSSRYLVKRTGEKVFLECVQDMDHENMFWYRQDPGLGLRLIYFSYDVKMKEKGDIPEGYSVSREKKERFSLILESASTNQTSMYLCASNRDTSNQPQHFGDGTRLSIL.

V is TRBV19 and J is TRBJ1-2; 9 bases map to TRBD1. The germline V gene has CDR1 LNHDA and CDR2 SQIVND (reference sequence). The length of the CDR3 is 13 residues. The junction had 2 bases not matched to a gene; V was cut back by 6 bases and J by 3 bases. The CDR3 reads CASSRTGDYGYTF. For the CDR3, the DNA is TGTGCCAGTAGCCGGACAGGGGACTATGGCTACACCTTC.

V is TRBV30 and J is TRBJ1-1; the D gene is possibly TRBD1 (6 bases). Trimming took off 3 bases at V and 1 base at J, with 12 bases between the two ends. The CDR3 runs to 14 residues. Per the germline V gene, CDR1 is GTSNPN and CDR2 is SVGIG (reference sequence). The CDR3 DNA reads as TGTGCCTGGAGCCCTGGACAGAAGAACACTGAAGCTTTCTTT. It codes for CAWSPGQKNTEAFF.

The V call is TRBV9, the J call TRBJ1-2, with 12 bases that match TRBD1. The V and J ends lost 6 bases and 8 bases, in that order; junction bases with no gene match: 8. Germline V gives CDR1 SGDLS, CDR2 YYNGEE. This CDR3 has 14 residues. In DNA form, the CDR3 reads TGTGCCAGCAACGAGGGACAGGGGGCCCGGGGCTACACCTTC. Protein product: CASNEGQGARGYTF.

The rearrangement uses TRBV5-8 and TRBJ1-6, with 9 bases aligning to TRBD1. CDR1 and CDR2 (germline): SGHTS, YDEGEE. Trimming cost V 4 bases and J 6 bases; bases outside gene matches: 2. CDR3 length equals 14 residues. CDR3 region: CASSGTGTNSPLHF. The CDR3, as DNA: TGTGCCAGCAGCGGGACAGGGACTAATTCACCCCTCCACTTT.

V usage is TRBV28 and J usage is TRBJ1-1, with TRBD1 identical over 9 bases. Looked up from germline, CDR1 is MDHEN and CDR2 is SYDVKM. This CDR3 spans 15 amino acids. The trim removed 2 bases at V and 1 base at J, leaving 2 bases unmatched. CDR3 sequence (DNA): TGTGCCAGCAGTTTAGTGACAGGGGGGAACACTGAAGCTTTCTTT. Translated: CASSLVTGGNTEAFF.

The chain employs TRBV7-2 and TRBJ2-7; 8 bases agree with TRBD2. The CDR3 has 13 residues. The J segment lost 6 bases and the V segment lost 5 bases, leaving 6 bases of the junction unmatched. Germline CDR1 and CDR2: SGHTA and FQGNSA. The CDR3, as DNA: TGTGCCAGCAGCCCCGGACTAGCCTCCGAGCAGTACTTC. Translation gives CASSPGLASEQYF.

The gene calls are TRBV4-2 and TRBJ1-2, with D possibly TRBD1 on 6 matching bases. Germline lookup yields CDR1 LGHNA and CDR2 YNFKEQ. The CDR3 runs 14 residues. V was shortened by 1 base and J by 4 bases, with 10 bases between the two germline ends. The CDR3 sequence is CASSQADSSYGYTF. The CDR3 DNA sequence: TGTGCCAGCAGCCAAGCGGACAGTAGCTATGGCTACACCTTC.

This rearrangement joins TRBV5-1 to TRBJ2-7; TRBD1 matches at 7 bases. V dropped 4 bases and J dropped 4; count of bases not matched to a gene: 11. This CDR3 has 15 residues. CDR1 and CDR2 from the germline V gene are SGHRS and YFSETQ. The CDR3 loop reads CASSPTGEYTYEQYF. Written as DNA, the CDR3 is TGCGCCAGCAGCCCTACAGGGGAATATACATACGAGCAGTACTTC.

J is TRBJ1-1 and V is TRBV6-1, with a weak D call TRBD1 (6 bases). The CDR3 length is 15 residues. Germline V gene lookup returns CDR1 MNHNS and CDR2 SASEGT. Trimming left V 0 bases short and J 5 bases short, with 13 bases between. The CDR3 loop is CASSEAQGRGTEAFF. The CDR3, as DNA: TGTGCCAGCAGTGAAGCACAGGGTAGGGGGACTGAAGCTTTCTTT.

V is TRBV6-4 and J is TRBJ2-1; 9 bases fit TRBD2. V shed 1 base, J shed 4 bases, and the junction held 2 bases outside the gene matches. The CDR3 runs 15 residues. Germline V gives CDR1 MRHNA, CDR2 SNTAGT. This CDR3 reads CASSDYLAGYNEQFF. CDR3 bases: TGTGCCAGCAGTGACTACCTAGCGGGATACAATGAGCAGTTCTTC.

This clone was observed a single time. This chain uses TRBV27 with TRBJ2-2, with no clear D. Per the germline V gene, CDR1 is MNHEY and CDR2 is SMNVEV (reference sequence). Trimming removed 6 bases from V and 6 bases from J, with 17 bases in between. The CDR3 has 15 amino acids. CDR3 sequence (DNA): TGTGCCAGCAGACGGAGTCCCTCCTCACCCGGGGAGCTGTTTTTT. It codes for CASRRSPSSPGELFF.

The chain uses TRBV19 and TRBJ2-1; 12 bases match TRBD2. V was clipped by 2 bases and J by 8 bases; unmatched bases: 10. Germline CDR1 reads LNHDA; CDR2 reads SQIVND (reference sequence). CDR3 size: 17 residues. CDR3 sequence reads: CASSINLGLAGVDEQFF. The CDR3 DNA follows: TGTGCCAGTAGTATAAATCTGGGACTAGCGGGTGTCGATGAGCAGTTCTTC.

J is TRBJ1-1 and V is TRBV27, with 8 bases fitting TRBD1. This CDR3 contains 18 residues. V lost 5 bases to trimming and J lost 5 bases; unmatched junction nucleotides: 19. CDR1 is MNHEY and CDR2 is SMNVEV in the germline V gene (reference sequence). DNA of the CDR3: TGTGCCAGCAGTCCTTGGGGCCCCACAGGGGGGCCAACGACTGAAGCTTTCTTT. Protein: CASSPWGPTGGPTTEAFF.

In DNA form, the CDR3 reads TGTGCCAGCAGCCCCTCAGGGTTTGGCTATGGCTACACCTTC. Translating it yields CASSPSGFGYGYTF. The chain combines TRBV6-4 with TRBJ1-2; the D gene is possibly TRBD1 (5 bases). Between the trimmed V and J ends, which lost 6 bases and 4 bases, there was a span of 15 bases. CDR3 length: 14 residues. Germline V CDR1 and CDR2: MRHNA, SNTAGT.

The gene calls are TRBV29-1 and TRBJ1-5; D gene ambiguous. Germline loops: CDR1 SQVTM, CDR2 ANQGSEA. The CDR3 spans 12 residues. The V end was cut by 5 bases, the J end by 0 bases, with 5 bases between. CDR3 protein: CSVTDSNQPQHF. The CDR3 DNA follows: TGCAGCGTTACTGATAGCAATCAGCCCCAGCATTTT.

The gene calls are TRBV10-3 and TRBJ1-4, with a weak D call TRBD1 (6 bases). The length of the CDR3 is 15 residues. Trimming took 4 bases from V and 4 from J, leaving 13 bases between them. CDR1 ENHRY and CDR2 SYGVKD come from the germline V gene. CDR3 loop: CAISALGQNNEKLFF. CDR3 nucleotides: TGTGCCATCAGTGCCTTAGGACAGAATAATGAAAAACTGTTTTTT.

The chain recombines TRBV27 with TRBJ2-7; 10 nucleotides agree with TRBD2. The germline CDR1 and CDR2 sequences are MNHEY and SMNVEV (reference sequence). CDR3 length: 15 amino acids. After removal of 5 bases from V and 4 bases from J, the junction contained 8 bases not matched to a gene. The CDR3 DNA reads TGTGCCAGCAGTACCTGGACTAGCGGAGGTTACGAGCAGTACTTC. Protein product: CASSTWTSGGYEQYF.

The chain has TRBV27 and TRBJ2-7; TRBD2 aligns across 7 bases. The CDR3 totals 14 residues. V dropped 3 bases and J dropped 3; count of bases not matched to a gene: 5. Germline CDR1 reads MNHEY; CDR2 reads SMNVEV (reference sequence). The CDR3 DNA is TGTGCCAGCAGTTTGGCGGGGGTTGGCTACGAGCAGTACTTC. Encoded protein: CASSLAGVGYEQYF.

This clone occurred once. The V call is TRBV7-8, the J call TRBJ2-1; D gene uncertain. V lost 0 bases, J lost 0 bases, and 9 bases lay in between. This CDR3 region has 16 residues. Germline V gene data show CDR1 as SGHVS and CDR2 as FQNEAQ. CDR3 protein: CASSLAGGHSYNEQFF. CDR3 nucleotides: TGTGCCAGCAGCTTAGCAGGTGGGCACTCCTACAATGAGCAGTTCTTC.

V gene TRBV12-5 combines with J gene TRBJ2-1; 9 nucleotides agree with TRBD1. Germline V gene data show CDR1 as LGHNT and CDR2 as FRNRAP. This CDR3 is 16 amino acids long. The junction had 13 bases not matched to a gene; V was cut back by 4 bases and J by 9 bases. CDR3 region: CASGSRTGALPTEQFF. CDR3 sequence (DNA): TGTGCTAGTGGTTCGCGGACAGGGGCACTACCTACTGAGCAGTTCTTC. Full variable domain (rest looked up from reference TRBV12-5 and TRBJ2-1): DARVTQTPRHKVTEMGQEVTMRCQPILGHNTVFWYRQTMMQGLELLAYFRNRAPLDDSGMPKDRFSAEMPDATLATLKIQPSEPRDSAVYFCASGSRTGALPTEQFFGPGTRLTVL.

The sample holds one count of this clone. V gene TRBV5-5 combines with J gene TRBJ1-1, with a tentative D call TRBD1 (6 bases). The V end lost 3 bases, the J end lost 4 bases, and 16 bases lay between the germline ends. This CDR3 has 15 amino acids. Germline CDR1 reads SGHKS; CDR2 reads YYEKEE (reference sequence). This chain's CDR3 is CASSSFSGTPTEAFF. For the CDR3, the DNA is TGTGCCAGCAGCTCGTTTAGTGGGACACCCACTGAAGCTTTCTTT.

Here the CDR3 reads CSPSKGDGYTF. CDR3 nucleotides: TGCAGTCCCTCCAAGGGGGATGGCTACACCTTC. The V gene is TRBV29-1, the J gene TRBJ1-2, with D maybe TRBD1 (6 bases). CDR1 and CDR2 (germline): SQVTM, ANQGSEA. The CDR3 covers 11 residues.

This rearrangement joins TRBV5-5 to TRBJ1-1; D call uncertain. Germline CDR1 is SGHKS and CDR2 is YYEKEE (reference sequence). V lost 7 bases and J 2 bases, leaving 12 bases between the germline ends. The CDR3 runs to 13 residues. The CDR3 loop is CASVWSLNTEAFF. DNA of the CDR3: TGTGCCAGCGTTTGGAGCCTTAACACTGAAGCTTTCTTT.

This clone was seen only a few times. The rearrangement uses TRBV19 and TRBJ2-7, with TRBD1 as a possible D gene (6 bases). Germline loops: CDR1 LNHDA, CDR2 SQIVND (reference sequence). The V and J ends lost 5 bases and 5 bases respectively, with 19 bases between them. There are 15 residues in the CDR3. The CDR3 loop is CASSGLRGILDEQYF. In DNA, the CDR3 is TGTGCCAGTAGTGGTCTGAGGGGGATACTGGACGAGCAGTACTTC.

This clone was counted once. The V and J genes are TRBV29-1 and TRBJ2-5; TRBD2 matches 9 bases. There are 15 residues in the CDR3. After removal of 1 base from V and 5 bases from J, the junction contained 8 bases not matched to a gene. The germline CDR1 and CDR2 sequences are SQVTM and ANQGSEA. Here the CDR3 reads CSVEVGSAGGETQYF. For the CDR3, the DNA is TGCAGCGTTGAAGTTGGATCGGCGGGAGGGGAGACCCAGTACTTC.

The chain joins TRBV4-3 to TRBJ2-1, with D possibly matching TRBD2 (5 bases). The V gene's germline CDR1 is LGHNA and CDR2 YSLEER. The CDR3 runs 15 residues. Trimming removed 1 base at V and 0 bases at J, with 7 bases between. CDR3 protein: CASSQVGSSYNEQFF. The CDR3 DNA reads as TGCGCCAGCAGCCAAGTAGGGAGCTCCTACAATGAGCAGTTCTTC.

This chain joins TRBV5-1 and TRBJ1-4, with 7 nucleotides matching TRBD1. The CDR3 runs to 17 residues. V dropped 0 bases and J dropped 10; count of bases not matched to a gene: 15. Germline assignment: CDR1 SGHRS and CDR2 YFSETQ. CDR3 protein: CASSLDPSDRDLGKLFF. For the CDR3, the DNA is TGCGCCAGCAGCTTGGATCCGAGTGACAGGGACCTCGGAAAACTGTTTTTT.

The rearrangement uses TRBV19 and TRBJ1-2; no clear D. CDR3 size: 13 residues. Germline-derived CDR1 and CDR2 are LNHDA and SQIVND (reference sequence). The ends were cut back, 3 bases at V and 13 bases at J, with 18 bases in the middle. CDR3 loop: CASSMAAHLALTF. In DNA, the CDR3 is TGTGCCAGTAGTATGGCAGCGCACCTTGCTCTCACCTTC.

In its sample, this clone was seen once. The chain combines TRBV7-3 with TRBJ1-1, with TRBD1 matching 9 bases. The V and J ends lost 6 bases and 4 bases, in that order; junction bases with no gene match: 3. Germline lookup yields CDR1 SGHTA and CDR2 FQGTGA. This CDR3 contains 13 residues. CDR3 region: CASSLQGATEAFF. The CDR3 region has the DNA TGTGCCAGCAGTCTACAGGGGGCCACTGAAGCTTTCTTT.